The 32 T cell receptor beta chains reported below all come from one sample, sequenced in a study of blood T cell repertoires in COVID-19. TCRdb's table, derived via immunoSEQ multiplex PCR, lists solely in-frame clones and lacks some. The table has under 95,000 clones, about 88% seen once; the top ten hold roughly 5%. What was sequenced was peripheral blood. These receptors were taken from a human donor in a cohort sampled during active COVID-19.

The genes are TRBV25-1 and TRBJ1-1; TRBD1 matches at 8 bases. V trimming: 6 bases; J trimming: 7 bases; junction bases outside the gene matches: 4. The CDR3 has 12 residues. Germline loops: CDR1 MGHDK, CDR2 SYGVNS. The CDR3: CASRQGAGEAFF. CDR3 bases: TGTGCCAGCAGGCAGGGGGCGGGTGAAGCTTTCTTT.

The rearrangement joins TRBV6-4 to TRBJ2-3, with 12 bases that match TRBD1. Germline CDR1 MRHNA, CDR2 SNTAGT. The CDR3 is 15 amino acids. The J segment lost 5 bases and the V segment lost 5 bases, leaving 5 bases of the junction unmatched. CDR3 sequence reads: CASSRDRGQGDTQYF. CDR3 bases: TGTGCCAGCAGTCGGGACAGGGGGCAAGGAGATACGCAGTATTTT.

This rearrangement joins TRBV9 to TRBJ2-3; D possibly corresponds to TRBD1 (5 bases). Trimming shortened V by 0 bases and J by 5 bases, and 7 bases separated the two germline ends. Germline CDR1 and CDR2: SGDLS and YYNGEE. The CDR3 consists of 13 residues. CDR3 nucleotide sequence: TGTGCCAGCAGCGTAGATCAGGGAGATACGCAGTATTTT. It specifies CASSVDQGDTQYF.

The chain combines TRBV5-1 with TRBJ2-7, with D maybe TRBD1 (6 bases). Germline CDR1 and CDR2: SGHRS and YFSETQ. V shed 4 bases and J shed 0 bases, with 11 bases lying between them. The CDR3 has 14 amino acids. CDR3 sequence reads: CASSGRGNSYEQYF. In DNA, the CDR3 is TGCGCCAGCAGCGGCAGGGGAAACTCCTACGAGCAGTACTTC.

The chain employs TRBV11-2 and TRBJ2-1, with D unclear. This CDR3 is 15 amino acids long. Germline V CDR1 and CDR2: SGHAT, FQNNGV. V was clipped by 5 bases and J by 5 bases, with 16 bases between them. CDR3 amino acids: CASSPAPPLNNEQFF. The CDR3 DNA follows: TGTGCCAGCAGCCCCGCCCCTCCACTAAACAATGAGCAGTTCTTC.

In this sample, this clone turned up a few times. The J gene is TRBJ1-1, the V gene TRBV7-2, with 9 bases identical to TRBD1. V trimming: 3 bases; J trimming: 0 bases; junction bases outside the gene matches: 5. From germline, CDR1 is SGHTA and CDR2 FQGNSA. This CDR3 is built from 16 residues. This CDR3 is CASSFGTGLLNTEAFF. The DNA of the CDR3 is TGTGCCAGCAGCTTTGGGACAGGGCTATTGAACACTGAAGCTTTCTTT. The full variable domain, its missing parts supplied by reference TRBV7-2 and TRBJ1-1, is GAGVSQSPSNKVTEKGKDVELRCDPISGHTALYWYRQSLGQGLEFLIYFQGNSAPDKSGLPSDRFSAERTGGSVSTLTIQRTQQEDSAVYLCASSFGTGLLNTEAFFGQGTRLTVV.

The chain combines TRBV10-3 with TRBJ2-3, with 7 bases aligning to TRBD1. CDR1 is ENHRY and CDR2 is SYGVKD in the germline V gene. The CDR3 length is 15 residues. Losses at the gene ends were 4 bases for V and 3 bases for J; bases not matched to a gene: 7. The CDR3 here is CAISATDRSTDTQYF. The CDR3 region has the DNA TGTGCCATCAGTGCCACGGACAGGTCAACAGATACGCAGTATTTT.

The rearrangement links TRBV6-5 to TRBJ2-5; D might be TRBD2 (7 bases). V lost 7 bases and J 2 bases, leaving 17 bases between the germline ends. Germline values: CDR1 MNHEY, CDR2 SVGAGI. CDR3 size: 15 residues. The CDR3 DNA reads as TGTGCCAGCACCCTCGGAGGGGGGGGGCAAGAGACCCAGTACTTC. It yields the protein CASTLGGGGQETQYF.

The chain uses TRBV19 and TRBJ2-5, with 8 bases that match TRBD2. The CDR3 has 14 residues. CDR1 LNHDA and CDR2 SQIVND come from the germline V gene (reference sequence). V gave up 3 bases and J gave up 8 bases; unmatched junction bases: 8. The DNA of the CDR3 is TGTGCCAGTAGTATTAGCGGGACGCACCCCACCCAGTACTTC. It specifies CASSISGTHPTQYF.

The J gene is TRBJ2-2, the V gene TRBV15; TRBD2 might be the D (5 bases). Trimming removed 4 bases at V and 7 bases at J, with 19 bases between. This CDR3 has 16 residues. CDR1 and CDR2 (germline): LNHNV, YYDKDF (reference sequence). CDR3 nucleotides: TGTGCCACCAGCAAAGACTGGAATAGGGCGGGCGGGGAGCTGTTTTTT. This sequence encodes CATSKDWNRAGGELFF.

This chain links TRBV24-1 with TRBJ1-4, with TRBD1 identical over 9 bases. The J segment lost 4 bases and the V segment lost 4 bases, leaving 6 bases of the junction unmatched. The CDR3 loop spans 16 amino acids. Per the germline V gene, CDR1 is KGHDR and CDR2 is SFDVKD. CDR3 residues: CATSDPSTGGNEKLFF. CDR3 sequence (DNA): TGTGCCACCAGTGACCCTTCGACAGGGGGTAATGAAAAACTGTTTTTT.

This CDR3 reads CASSIGRLAGGSEQYF. DNA of the CDR3: TGTGCCAGTAGTATAGGACGACTAGCGGGAGGCTCCGAGCAGTACTTC. The gene calls are TRBV19 and TRBJ2-7, with 13 bases aligning to TRBD2. V trimming: 1 base; J trimming: 6 bases; junction bases outside the gene matches: 6. The CDR3 loop spans 16 amino acids. CDR1 and CDR2 (germline): LNHDA, SQIVND (reference sequence).

The genes are TRBV7-2 and TRBJ2-1; no firm D call. In germline, CDR1 is SGHTA, CDR2 FQGNSA. This CDR3 is 11 amino acids long. V dropped 4 bases and J dropped 10 bases, with 8 bases sitting between them. The CDR3 here is CASSWSQEQFF. CDR3 nucleotides: TGTGCCAGCAGCTGGTCCCAGGAGCAGTTCTTC.

CDR3 protein: CASSSGEQGQYF. The CDR3 DNA follows: TGTGCCAGCAGTTCGGGGGAGCAGGGGCAGTACTTC. V is TRBV6-5 and J is TRBJ2-7; weak D call: TRBD2 (6 bases). This CDR3 region has 12 residues. The V gene lost 4 bases and the J gene lost 9 bases, with 13 bases spanning the gap. Germline loops: CDR1 MNHEY, CDR2 SVGAGI.

The rearrangement links TRBV19 to TRBJ1-1; 7 bases map to TRBD1. The CDR3 has 13 amino acids. The germline gives CDR1 LNHDA, CDR2 SQIVND (reference sequence). Unmatched junction bases numbered 6, after V lost 4 bases and J lost 7 bases. The DNA of the CDR3 is TGTGCCAGTAGTACGGGACGGGACAGTGAAGCTTTCTTT. Translated, it gives CASSTGRDSEAFF.

In DNA, the CDR3 is TGTGCCAGCAGCTGGGGGAGGAAGAACACTGAAGCTTTCTTT. It codes for CASSWGRKNTEAFF. The chain joins TRBV5-6 to TRBJ1-1; TRBD1 is a possible D gene (5 bases). This CDR3 is built from 14 residues. The V gene lost 3 bases and the J gene lost 1 base, with 10 bases spanning the gap. Germline loops: CDR1 SGHDT, CDR2 YYEEEE. The complete variable domain, with remaining parts taken from reference TRBV5-6 and TRBJ1-1, reads DAGVTQSPTHLIKTRGQQVTLRCSPKSGHDTVSWYQQALGQGPQFIFQYYEEEERQRGNFPDRFSGHQFPNYSSELNVNALLLGDSALYLCASSWGRKNTEAFFGQGTRLTVV.

The rearrangement uses TRBV10-3 and TRBJ2-2, with TRBD1 as a possible D gene (5 bases). Per the germline V gene, CDR1 is ENHRY and CDR2 is SYGVKD. The CDR3 runs 16 residues. Trimming removed 2 bases from V and 0 bases from J, with 10 bases in between. CDR3 DNA sequence: TGTGCCATCAGTGAGGGGGCAGGGTCGAACACCGGGGAGCTGTTTTTT. Its protein product is CAISEGAGSNTGELFF.

This clone came up once. The chain combines TRBV23-1 with TRBJ2-3; possibly TRBD2 for D (6 bases). TRBV23-1 is classed as an ORF, of uncertain function. The CDR3 consists of 17 residues. Deletions cut 0 bases from V and 2 bases from J, with 15 bases between. CDR3: CASSQSCSGSHTDTQYF. The CDR3, as DNA: TGCGCCAGCAGTCAATCGTGCAGCGGGTCCCACACAGATACGCAGTATTTT.

The V call is TRBV25-1, the J call TRBJ2-7; D is unresolved. V lost 1 base to trimming and J lost 2 bases, with 9 bases between them. Germline loops: CDR1 MGHDK, CDR2 SYGVNS. The CDR3 has 14 residues. The CDR3 is CASSEWSGTYEQYF. CDR3 coding DNA: TGTGCCAGCAGTGAATGGTCAGGAACCTACGAGCAGTACTTC.

V gene TRBV7-3 combines with J gene TRBJ2-1, with TRBD2 matching over 8 bases. The CDR3 sequence is 15 residues long. CDR1 SGHTA and CDR2 FQGTGA come from the germline V gene. With 1 base clipped from V and 7 bases from J, the junction kept 6 bases outside the gene matches. CDR3 residues: CASSLIASSGNEQFF. The CDR3 DNA reads as TGTGCCAGCAGCTTAATAGCGTCTAGCGGGAATGAGCAGTTCTTC.

The V call is TRBV6-1, the J call TRBJ2-1; TRBD1 matches 10 bases. V gave up 1 base and J gave up 3 bases; unmatched junction bases: 9. The germline V gene has CDR1 MNHNS and CDR2 SASEGT. The CDR3 sequence is 18 residues long. CDR3 coding DNA: TGTGCCAGCAGTGAAGGGACAGGGGGACGTGCGTACTACAATGAGCAGTTCTTC. Its translation: CASSEGTGGRAYYNEQFF.

The J gene is TRBJ2-7, the V gene TRBV5-5; 9 nucleotides align to TRBD2. CDR1 and CDR2 from the germline V gene are SGHKS and YYEKEE (reference sequence). The CDR3 contains 15 residues. V was clipped by 5 bases and J by 3 bases; unmatched bases: 9. CDR3 DNA sequence: TGTGCCAGCAGTCCAACTAGCGGGCGATACTACGAGCAGTACTTC. Its protein product is CASSPTSGRYYEQYF.

The chain has TRBV5-1 and TRBJ2-5, with 7 bases lining up with TRBD2. V lost 2 bases, J lost 4 bases, and 11 bases stayed unmatched. The CDR3 runs to 16 residues. The germline CDR1 and CDR2 sequences are SGHRS and YFSETQ. CDR3 sequence reads: CASSFARTREGETQYF. The CDR3 DNA sequence: TGCGCCAGCAGCTTTGCCAGAACCAGGGAGGGAGAGACCCAGTACTTC.

The chain's CDR3 is CASSYSSKETQYF. The CDR3 DNA reads TGTGCCAGCAGTTACTCTTCCAAAGAGACCCAGTACTTC. This chain links TRBV6-6 with TRBJ2-5; D ambiguous. Germline V gene lookup returns CDR1 MNHNY and CDR2 SVGAGI (reference sequence). V lost 0 bases, J lost 3 bases, and 5 bases lay in between. The CDR3 covers 13 residues.

V is TRBV28 and J is TRBJ2-7; the match to TRBD2 covers 10 bases. V gave up 5 bases and J gave up 3 bases; unmatched junction bases: 13. Germline V gives CDR1 MDHEN, CDR2 SYDVKM. The CDR3 covers 17 residues. CDR3 in DNA: TGTGCCAGCAGTGCACCCCCTGAAGGACTAGCGGTCTACGAGCAGTACTTC. It yields the protein CASSAPPEGLAVYEQYF. The full variable domain, its missing parts supplied by reference TRBV28 and TRBJ2-7, is DVKVTQSSRYLVKRTGEKVFLECVQDMDHENMFWYRQDPGLGLRLIYFSYDVKMKEKGDIPEGYSVSREKKERFSLILESASTNQTSMYLCASSAPPEGLAVYEQYFGPGTRLTVT.

In its sample, this clone was seen once. The chain joins TRBV3-1 (or the pseudogene TRBV3-2) to TRBJ2-3; TRBD1 is a possible D gene (5 bases). The germline CDR1 and CDR2 sequences are LGHDT and YNNKEL (reference sequence). The CDR3 covers 15 residues. V gave up 0 bases and J gave up 0 bases, with 7 bases separating them. This chain's CDR3 is CASSQDRASTDTQYF. The CDR3 bases are TGTGCCAGCAGCCAAGACAGGGCTAGCACAGATACGCAGTATTTT.

This clone was seen just once. V and J are TRBV10-3 and TRBJ2-3; TRBD1 matches at 7 bases. After removal of 6 bases from V and 4 bases from J, the junction contained 7 bases not matched to a gene. Germline V gene lookup returns CDR1 ENHRY and CDR2 SYGVKD. The CDR3 has 14 amino acids. The CDR3 sequence is CAISKTGPADTQYF. As DNA, the CDR3 is TGTGCCATCAGCAAGACAGGGCCCGCAGATACGCAGTATTTT.

Here the CDR3 reads CSAGTSGRDEQFF. DNA of the CDR3: TGCAGCGCCGGGACTAGCGGGCGGGATGAGCAGTTCTTC. This chain connects TRBV29-1 to TRBJ2-1, with 12 bases that match TRBD2. CDR3 length equals 13 residues. V lost 7 bases, J lost 8 bases, and 6 bases stayed unmatched. The germline V gene encodes CDR1 SQVTM and CDR2 ANQGSEA.

The V and J genes are TRBV5-6 and TRBJ2-7; 7 bases fit TRBD2. The CDR3 spans 12 residues. Per germline, CDR1 SGHDT and CDR2 YYEEEE. The V gene end was trimmed by 4 bases and the J gene end by 3 bases; junction bases not matched to a gene: 1. The CDR3 DNA is TGTGCCAGCAGCCAGCGGGACTACGAGCAGTACTTC. It is translated as CASSQRDYEQYF.

The rearrangement links TRBV11-2 to TRBJ1-2, with D possibly being TRBD1 (5 bases). This CDR3 contains 14 residues. V lost 4 bases and J 8 bases, leaving 17 bases between the germline ends. Germline V gene lookup returns CDR1 SGHAT and CDR2 FQNNGV. CDR3 nucleotide sequence: TGTGCCAGCAGCTCCATTTCAGGGTCTGGAGGCTACACCTTC. It is translated as CASSSISGSGGYTF.

This clone appeared a single time. This chain uses TRBV14 with TRBJ2-4; 8 positions match TRBD2. The CDR3 consists of 16 residues. In germline, CDR1 is SGHDN, CDR2 FVKESK. V lost 0 bases and J lost 2; bases outside the gene matches: 3. CDR3 sequence (DNA): TGTGCCAGCAGCCAAGATTCGGGGGGGCCCAAAAACATTCAGTACTTC. Translation gives CASSQDSGGPKNIQYF.

This clone was detected a few times. J is TRBJ1-3 and V is TRBV4-2; D might be TRBD1 (6 bases). Germline values: CDR1 LGHNA, CDR2 YNFKEQ. This CDR3 is 17 amino acids long. V was cut by 0 bases and J by 4 bases, with 16 bases left in between. CDR3: CASSQDRRTVRGNTIYF. The CDR3 DNA reads TGTGCCAGCAGCCAAGATCGAAGGACAGTACGAGGAAACACCATATATTTT.